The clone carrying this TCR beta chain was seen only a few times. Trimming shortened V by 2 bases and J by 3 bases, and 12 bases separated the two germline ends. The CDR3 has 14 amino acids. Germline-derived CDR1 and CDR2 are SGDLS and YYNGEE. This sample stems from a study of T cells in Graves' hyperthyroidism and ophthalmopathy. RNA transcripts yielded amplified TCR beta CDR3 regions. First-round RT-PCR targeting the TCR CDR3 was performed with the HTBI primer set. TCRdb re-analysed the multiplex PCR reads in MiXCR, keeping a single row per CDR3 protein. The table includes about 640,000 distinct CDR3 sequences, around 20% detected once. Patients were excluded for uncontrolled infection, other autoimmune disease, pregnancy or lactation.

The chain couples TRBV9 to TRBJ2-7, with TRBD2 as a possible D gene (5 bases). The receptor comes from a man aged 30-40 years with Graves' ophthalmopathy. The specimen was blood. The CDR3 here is CASSVHREGYEQYF. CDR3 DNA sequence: TGTGCCAGCAGCGTTCACAGAGAGGGCTACGAGCAGTACTTC.